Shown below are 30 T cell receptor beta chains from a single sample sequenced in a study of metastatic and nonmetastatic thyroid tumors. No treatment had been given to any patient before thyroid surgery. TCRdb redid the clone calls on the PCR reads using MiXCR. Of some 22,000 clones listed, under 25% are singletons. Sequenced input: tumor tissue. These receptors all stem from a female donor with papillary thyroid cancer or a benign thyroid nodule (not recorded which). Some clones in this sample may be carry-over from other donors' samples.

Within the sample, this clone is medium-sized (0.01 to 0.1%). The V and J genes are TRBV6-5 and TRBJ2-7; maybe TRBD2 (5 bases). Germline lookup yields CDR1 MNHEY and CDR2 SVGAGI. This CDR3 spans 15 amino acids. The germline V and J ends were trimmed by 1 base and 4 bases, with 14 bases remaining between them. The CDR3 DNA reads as TGTGCCAGCAGTTACTTTCTCGGGGAGAGGTACGAGCAGTACTTC. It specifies CASSYFLGERYEQYF.

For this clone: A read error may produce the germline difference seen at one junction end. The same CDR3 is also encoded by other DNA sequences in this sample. In DNA, the CDR3 is TGTGCCAGCAGCTTAGGATCAGGGGTGGGCACTGAGGCTTTCTTT. It codes for CASSLGSGVGTEAFF. V and J are TRBV7-8 and TRBJ1-1, with D perhaps matching TRBD1 (6 bases). Germline CDR1 SGHVS, CDR2 FQNEAQ. The CDR3 has 15 amino acids.

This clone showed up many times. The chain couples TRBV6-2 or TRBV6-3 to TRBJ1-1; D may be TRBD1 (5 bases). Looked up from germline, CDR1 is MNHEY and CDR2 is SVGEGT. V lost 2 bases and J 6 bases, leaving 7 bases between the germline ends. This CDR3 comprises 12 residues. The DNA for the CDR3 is TGTGCCAGCAGTTACCAGGGAGCTGAAGCTTTCTTT. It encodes CASSYQGAEAFF.

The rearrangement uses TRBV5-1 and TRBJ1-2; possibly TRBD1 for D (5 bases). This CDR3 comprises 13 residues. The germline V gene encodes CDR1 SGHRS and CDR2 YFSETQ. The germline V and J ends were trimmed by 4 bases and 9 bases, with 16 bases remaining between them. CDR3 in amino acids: CASSHDSGVCYTF. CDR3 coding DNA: TGCGCCAGCAGCCATGACAGCGGTGTATGCTACACCTTC. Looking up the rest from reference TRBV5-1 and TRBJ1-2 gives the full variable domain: KAGVTQTPRYLIKTRGQQVTLSCSPISGHRSVSWYQQTPGQGLQFLFEYFSETQRNKGNFPGRFSGRQFSNSRSEMNVSTLELGDSALYLCASSHDSGVCYTFGSGTRLTVV.

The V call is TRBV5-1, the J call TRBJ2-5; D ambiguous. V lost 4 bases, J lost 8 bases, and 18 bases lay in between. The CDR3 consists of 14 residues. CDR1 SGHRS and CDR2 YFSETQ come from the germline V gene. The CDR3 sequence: CASSNRNVGNTQYF. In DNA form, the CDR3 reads TGCGCCAGCAGCAACCGGAATGTAGGGAACACCCAGTACTTC.

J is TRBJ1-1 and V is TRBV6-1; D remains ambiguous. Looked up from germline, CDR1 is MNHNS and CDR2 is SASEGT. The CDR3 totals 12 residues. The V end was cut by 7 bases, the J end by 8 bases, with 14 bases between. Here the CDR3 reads CASIPPRVEAFF. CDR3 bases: TGTGCCAGCATCCCACCTAGGGTCGAAGCTTTCTTT.

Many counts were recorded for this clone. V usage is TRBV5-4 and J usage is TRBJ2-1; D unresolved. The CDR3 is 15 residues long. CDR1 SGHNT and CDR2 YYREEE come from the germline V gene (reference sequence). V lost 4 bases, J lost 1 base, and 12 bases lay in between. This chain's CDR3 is CASSGVEESYNEQFF. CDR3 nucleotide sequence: TGTGCCAGCAGCGGAGTCGAGGAATCCTACAATGAGCAGTTCTTC.

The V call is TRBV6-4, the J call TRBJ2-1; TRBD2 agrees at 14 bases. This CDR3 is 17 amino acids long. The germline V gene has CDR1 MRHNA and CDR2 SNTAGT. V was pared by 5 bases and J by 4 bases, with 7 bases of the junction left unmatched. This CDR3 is CASSRPGLAGDYNEQFF. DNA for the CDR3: TGTGCCAGCAGTCGACCGGGACTAGCGGGAGATTACAATGAGCAGTTCTTC.

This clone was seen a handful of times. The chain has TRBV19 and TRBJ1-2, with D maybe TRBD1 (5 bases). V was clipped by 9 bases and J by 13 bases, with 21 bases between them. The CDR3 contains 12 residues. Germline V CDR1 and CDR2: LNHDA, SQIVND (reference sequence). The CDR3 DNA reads TGTGCCAGCCGCCCCGGGACTGACACTCTCACCTTC. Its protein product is CASRPGTDTLTF.

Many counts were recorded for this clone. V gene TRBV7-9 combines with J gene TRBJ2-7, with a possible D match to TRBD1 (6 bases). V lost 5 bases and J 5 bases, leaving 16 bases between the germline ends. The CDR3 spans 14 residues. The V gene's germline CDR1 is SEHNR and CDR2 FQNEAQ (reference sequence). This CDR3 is CASSRREGGDEQYF. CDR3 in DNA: TGTGCCAGCAGCCGTAGGGAAGGGGGTGACGAGCAGTACTTC. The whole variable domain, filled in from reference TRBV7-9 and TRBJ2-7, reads DTGVSQNPRHKITKRGQNVTFRCDPISEHNRLYWYRQTLGQGPEFLTYFQNEAQLEKSRLLSDRFSAERPKGSFSTLEIQRTEQGDSAMYLCASSRREGGDEQYFGPGTRLTVT.

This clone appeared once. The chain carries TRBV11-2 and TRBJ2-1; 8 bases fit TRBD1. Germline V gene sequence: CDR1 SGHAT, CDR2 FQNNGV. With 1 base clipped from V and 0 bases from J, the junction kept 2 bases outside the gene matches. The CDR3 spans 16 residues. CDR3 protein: CASSLVGQVSYNEQFF. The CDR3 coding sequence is TGTGCCAGCAGCTTAGTGGGACAGGTCTCCTACAATGAGCAGTTCTTC.

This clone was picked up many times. The CDR3 protein is CASSQAQGAPNTGELFF. The CDR3 bases are TGTGCCAGCAGCCAAGCCCAGGGTGCTCCGAACACCGGGGAGCTGTTTTTT. J is TRBJ2-2 and V is TRBV4-2, with D maybe TRBD1 (5 bases). The CDR3 has 17 residues. Trimming shortened V by 1 base and J by 0 bases, and 12 bases separated the two germline ends. Germline V gene data show CDR1 as LGHNA and CDR2 as YNFKEQ.

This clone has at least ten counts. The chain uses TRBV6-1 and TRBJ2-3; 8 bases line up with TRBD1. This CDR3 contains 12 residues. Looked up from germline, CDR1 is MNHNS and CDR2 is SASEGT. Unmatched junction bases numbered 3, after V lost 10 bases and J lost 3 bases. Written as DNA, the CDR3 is TGTGCCACCGGACAGGGAACAGATACGCAGTATTTT. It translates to CATGQGTDTQYF.

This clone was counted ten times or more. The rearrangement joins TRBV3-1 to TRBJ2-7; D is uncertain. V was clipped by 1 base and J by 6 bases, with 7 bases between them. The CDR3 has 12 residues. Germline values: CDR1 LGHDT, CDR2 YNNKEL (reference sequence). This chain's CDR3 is CASSQASGEQYF. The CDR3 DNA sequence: TGTGCCAGCAGCCAAGCGTCGGGCGAGCAGTACTTC.

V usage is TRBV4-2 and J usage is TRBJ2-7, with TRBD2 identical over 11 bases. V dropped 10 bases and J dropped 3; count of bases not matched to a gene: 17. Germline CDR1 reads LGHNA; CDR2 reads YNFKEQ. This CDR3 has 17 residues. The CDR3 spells CAIGYLGSGRARYEQYF. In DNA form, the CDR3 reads TGTGCCATCGGTTATCTCGGTAGCGGGAGGGCCCGCTACGAGCAGTACTTC.

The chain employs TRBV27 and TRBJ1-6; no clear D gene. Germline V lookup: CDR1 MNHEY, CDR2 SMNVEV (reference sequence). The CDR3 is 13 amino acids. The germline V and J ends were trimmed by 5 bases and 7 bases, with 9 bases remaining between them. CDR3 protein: CASSPQRNSPLHF. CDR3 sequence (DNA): TGTGCCAGCAGTCCCCAGAGGAATTCACCCCTCCACTTT.

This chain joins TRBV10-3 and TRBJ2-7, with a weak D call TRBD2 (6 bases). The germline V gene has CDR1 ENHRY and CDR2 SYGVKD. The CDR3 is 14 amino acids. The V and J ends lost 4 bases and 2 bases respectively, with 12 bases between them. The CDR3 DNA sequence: TGTGCCATCAGTGCCGAGTGGAGGGCCTACGAGCAGTACTTC. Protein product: CAISAEWRAYEQYF.

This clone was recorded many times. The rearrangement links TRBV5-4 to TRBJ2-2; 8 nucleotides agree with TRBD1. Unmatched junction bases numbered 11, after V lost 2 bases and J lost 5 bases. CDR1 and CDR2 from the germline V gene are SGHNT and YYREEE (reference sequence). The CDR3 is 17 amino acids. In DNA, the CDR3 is TGTGCCAGCAGCTTATACCGGGACAGGCGGGAAACCGGGGAGCTGTTTTTT. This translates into CASSLYRDRRETGELFF.

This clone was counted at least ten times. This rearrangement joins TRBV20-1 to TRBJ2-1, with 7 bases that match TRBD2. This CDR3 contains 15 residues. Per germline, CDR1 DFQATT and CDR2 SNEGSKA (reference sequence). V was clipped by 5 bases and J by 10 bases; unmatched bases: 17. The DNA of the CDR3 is TGCAGTGCTGTGGATTACGGGGAGGGCCCGGGGGAGCAGTTCTTC. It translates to CSAVDYGEGPGEQFF.

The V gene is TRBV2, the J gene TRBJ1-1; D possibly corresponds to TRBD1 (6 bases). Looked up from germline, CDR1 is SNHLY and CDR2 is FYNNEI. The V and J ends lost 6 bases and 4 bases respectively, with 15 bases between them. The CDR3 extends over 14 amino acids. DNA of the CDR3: TGTGCCAGCAGCGACAGGTGGCGTATCACTGAAGCTTTCTTT. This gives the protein CASSDRWRITEAFF.

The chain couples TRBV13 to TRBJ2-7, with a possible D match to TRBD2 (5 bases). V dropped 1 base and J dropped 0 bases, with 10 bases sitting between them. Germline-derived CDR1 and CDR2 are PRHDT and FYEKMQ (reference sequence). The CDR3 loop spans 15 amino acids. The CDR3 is CASSLVPRASYEQYF. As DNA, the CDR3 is TGTGCCAGCAGCTTAGTTCCGCGGGCCTCCTACGAGCAGTACTTC.

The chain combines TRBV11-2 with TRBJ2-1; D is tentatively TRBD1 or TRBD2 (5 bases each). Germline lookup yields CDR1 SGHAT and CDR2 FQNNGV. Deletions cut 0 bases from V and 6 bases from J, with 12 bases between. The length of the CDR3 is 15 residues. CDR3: CASSLDEGRVNEQFF. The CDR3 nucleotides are TGTGCCAGCAGCTTAGATGAGGGCAGGGTCAATGAGCAGTTCTTC.

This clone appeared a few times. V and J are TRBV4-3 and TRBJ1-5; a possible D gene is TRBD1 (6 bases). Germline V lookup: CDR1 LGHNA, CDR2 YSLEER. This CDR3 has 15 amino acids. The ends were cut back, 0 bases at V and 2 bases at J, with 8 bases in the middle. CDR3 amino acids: CASSQDWTGNQPQHF. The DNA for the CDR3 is TGCGCCAGCAGCCAAGATTGGACAGGCAATCAGCCCCAGCATTTT.

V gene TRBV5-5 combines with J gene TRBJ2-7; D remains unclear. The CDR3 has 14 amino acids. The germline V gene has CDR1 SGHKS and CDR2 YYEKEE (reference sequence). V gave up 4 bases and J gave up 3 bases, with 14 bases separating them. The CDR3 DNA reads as TGTGCCAGCAGCGTAGACATAGTACACTACGAGCAGTACTTC. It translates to CASSVDIVHYEQYF.

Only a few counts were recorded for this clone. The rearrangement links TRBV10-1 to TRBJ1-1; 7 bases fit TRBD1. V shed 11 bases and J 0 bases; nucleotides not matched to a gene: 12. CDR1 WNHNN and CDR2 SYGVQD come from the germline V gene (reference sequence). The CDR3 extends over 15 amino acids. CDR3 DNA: TGCGCCGGGTCCGGGACAGATTTTTTGAACACTGAAGCTTTCTTT. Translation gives CAGSGTDFLNTEAFF.

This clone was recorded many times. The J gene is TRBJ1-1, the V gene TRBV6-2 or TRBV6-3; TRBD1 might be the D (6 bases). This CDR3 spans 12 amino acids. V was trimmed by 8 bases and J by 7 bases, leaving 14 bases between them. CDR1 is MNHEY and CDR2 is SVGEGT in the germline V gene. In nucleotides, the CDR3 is TGTGCCAGCGTTGACAGGCCTAATGAAGCTTTCTTT. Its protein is CASVDRPNEAFF.

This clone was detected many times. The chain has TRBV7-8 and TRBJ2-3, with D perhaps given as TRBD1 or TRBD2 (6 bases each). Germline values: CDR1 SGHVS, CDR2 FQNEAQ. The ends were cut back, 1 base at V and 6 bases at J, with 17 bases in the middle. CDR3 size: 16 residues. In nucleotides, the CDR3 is TGTGCCAGCAGCTTAGAGCCTCCCGGGGGCAGGGATACGCAGTATTTT. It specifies CASSLEPPGGRDTQYF.

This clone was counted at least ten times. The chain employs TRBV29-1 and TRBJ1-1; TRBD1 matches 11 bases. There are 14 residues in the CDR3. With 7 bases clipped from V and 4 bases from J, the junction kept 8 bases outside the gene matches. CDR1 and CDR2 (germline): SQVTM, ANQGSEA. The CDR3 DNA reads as TGCAGCGCCATGAAAGGGACAGGGGGCACTGAAGCTTTCTTT. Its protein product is CSAMKGTGGTEAFF.

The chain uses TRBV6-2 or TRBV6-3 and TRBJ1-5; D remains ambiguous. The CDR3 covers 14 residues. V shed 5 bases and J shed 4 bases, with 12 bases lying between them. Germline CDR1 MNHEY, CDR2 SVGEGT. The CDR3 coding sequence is TGTGCCAGCAGTAATTTCTTGGGGAATCAGCCCCAGCATTTT. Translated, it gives CASSNFLGNQPQHF.

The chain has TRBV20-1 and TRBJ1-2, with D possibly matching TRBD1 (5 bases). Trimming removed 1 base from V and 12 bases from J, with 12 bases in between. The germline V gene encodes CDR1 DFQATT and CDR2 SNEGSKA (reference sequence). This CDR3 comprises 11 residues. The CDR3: CSARGDGRHTF. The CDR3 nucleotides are TGCAGTGCTAGAGGGGACGGCCGACACACCTTC.